This passage covers 19 T cell receptor beta chains from one sample sequenced in a study of blood T cells in healthy people across ages. A second 7 to 11 cycle PCR used barcoded and J-beta primers. TCRdb itself ran the 5' RACE reads through MiXCR, one entry per CDR3 protein. The sample consists of some 1,000,000 distinct CDR3 sequences, 20% to 25% of them appearing once. These data also formed part of another study, on T cells of mothers and their children.

The specimen was blood. The receptors derive from a girl aged 2-10 years in good health.

The chain links TRBV4-1 to TRBJ1-1, with D uncertain. The germline V gene has CDR1 MGHRA and CDR2 YSYEKL. The CDR3 is 16 amino acids. V was cut by 1 base and J by 2 bases, with 14 bases left in between. The CDR3 DNA follows: TGCGCCAGCAGCCAAGTTTATAGGGCAGTTAACACTGAAGCTTTCTTT. This translates into CASSQVYRAVNTEAFF.

This clonotype was detected only a few times. V is TRBV4-1 and J is TRBJ1-1; TRBD1 is a possible D gene (5 bases). The CDR3 spans 15 residues. Deletions cut 1 base from V and 3 bases from J, with 12 bases between. Germline V CDR1 and CDR2: MGHRA, YSYEKL. The CDR3: CASSQGQGDYTEAFF. The CDR3 nucleotides read TGCGCCAGCAGCCAAGGGCAGGGCGACTACACTGAAGCTTTCTTT.

In the case of this clonotype: A read error may account for a junction end that differs from germline. The chain is built from TRBV4-1 and TRBJ2-7; TRBD1 agrees at 7 bases. This CDR3 comprises 15 residues. The germline CDR1 and CDR2 sequences are MGHRA and YSYEKL. CDR3 nucleotide sequence: TGTGCCAGCAGCCAAGTAGGGGACAGTACCTACGAGCAGTACTTC. It codes for CASSQVGDSTYEQYF.

The chain joins TRBV28 to TRBJ1-1, with 7 bases identical to TRBD1. Trimming removed 6 bases from V and 3 bases from J; junction bases left unmatched: 10. The CDR3 is made up of 15 amino acids. From germline, CDR1 is MDHEN and CDR2 SYDVKM. The CDR3: CASSMGTAPYTEAFF. For the CDR3, the DNA is TGTGCCAGCAGCATGGGGACAGCCCCTTACACTGAAGCTTTCTTT.

The chain uses TRBV12-3 or TRBV12-4 and TRBJ2-5; 7 bases match TRBD2. The J call may be wrong; the DNA end is better matched by TRBJ2-1. CDR3 length equals 15 residues. The CDR3 DNA reads TGTGCCAGCAGTTTTTCTAGCGGAGCATACAATGAGCAGTTCTTC. Amino acids: CASSFSSGAYNEQFF.

The CDR3 spells CASSFVAGTGWGQYF. CDR3 coding DNA: TGTGCCAGCAGTTTCGTAGCGGGGACCGGATGGGGGCAGTACTTC. The V and J genes are TRBV12-3 or TRBV12-4 and TRBJ2-7; 8 positions agree with TRBD2. The CDR3 runs to 15 residues. Trimming at V came to 3 bases and at J to 9 bases, leaving 13 bases not matched to a gene.

This clonotype was counted between two and nine times. J is TRBJ2-5 and V is TRBV9, with 7 bases aligning to TRBD2. The J call may be incorrect, as the DNA end agrees better with TRBJ2-1. From germline, CDR1 is SGDLS and CDR2 YYNGEE. The CDR3 totals 15 residues. The CDR3 DNA reads as TGTGCCAGCAGCGCCGGATGGGGAGGGAACAATGAGCAGTTCTTC. Its protein product is CASSAGWGGNNEQFF.

The gene calls are TRBV5-5 and TRBJ2-7, with D tentatively TRBD2 (5 bases). From germline, CDR1 is SGHKS and CDR2 YYEKEE (reference sequence). The V gene lost 0 bases and the J gene lost 4 bases, with 14 bases spanning the gap. This CDR3 is built from 15 residues. As DNA, the CDR3 is TGTGCCAGCAGCTTGGCCGGGGTACTTGTTTACGAGCAGTACTTC. Translating it yields CASSLAGVLVYEQYF.

This clonotype was picked up a small number of times. This rearrangement joins TRBV10-3 to TRBJ1-1; D call uncertain. The length of the CDR3 is 17 residues. Trimming took off 4 bases at V and 3 bases at J, with 21 bases between the two ends. The germline V gene has CDR1 ENHRY and CDR2 SYGVKD. The DNA for the CDR3 is TGTGCCATCAGTGGGCCCGGAGAATCGTTAAGGCACACTGAAGCTTTCTTT. Its translation: CAISGPGESLRHTEAFF.

This clonotype was recorded a few times. The chain joins TRBV20-1 to TRBJ2-1; maybe TRBD1 (5 bases). Trimming stripped 6 bases from V and 9 bases from J, with 18 bases between. Germline V gives CDR1 DFQATT, CDR2 SNEGSKA (reference sequence). The CDR3 spans 13 residues. The CDR3 nucleotides read TGCAGTGCCCGCCCAGGGCTGTACGGTGAGCAGTTCTTC. Protein: CSARPGLYGEQFF.

This chain uses TRBV4-3 with TRBJ1-2, with D uncertain. Per the germline V gene, CDR1 is LGHNA and CDR2 is YSLEER. The ends were cut back, 0 bases at V and 8 bases at J, with 13 bases in the middle. The CDR3 is made up of 14 amino acids. The CDR3 sequence: CASSQDLYNLGYTF. CDR3 coding DNA: TGCGCCAGCAGCCAAGATTTGTACAATCTAGGCTACACCTTC.

This chain joins TRBV6-7 and TRBJ2-4; a weak D match, TRBD1 (5 bases). TRBV6-7 is known as an ORF, though its function is uncertain. V gave up 2 bases and J gave up 4 bases, with 24 bases separating them. There are 19 residues in the CDR3. Written as DNA, the CDR3 is TGTGCCAGCAGTTACACTGTTTTTCGGCTCGTTCCAGGGAAAAACATTCAGTACTTC. It encodes CASSYTVFRLVPGKNIQYF.

This clonotype was observed a few times. The rearrangement joins TRBV7-8 to TRBJ1-2, with TRBD1 matching 7 bases. Germline trimming cut 1 base from V and 4 bases from J; bases unmatched to any gene: 9. CDR1 and CDR2 from the germline V gene are SGHVS and FQNEAQ. The CDR3 has 16 amino acids. The CDR3 sequence is CASSLGGTAPIYGYTF. Here the CDR3 DNA reads TGTGCCAGCAGCTTAGGCGGGACAGCTCCGATCTATGGCTACACCTTC. Full variable domain (rest looked up from reference TRBV7-8 and TRBJ1-2): GAGVSQSPRYKVAKRGQDVALRCDPISGHVSLFWYQQALGQGPEFLTYFQNEAQLDKSGLPSDRFFAERPEGSVSTLKIQRTQQEDSAVYLCASSLGGTAPIYGYTFGSGTRLTVV.

The chain recombines TRBV24-1 with TRBJ2-3; D tentatively fits TRBD1 or TRBD2 (5 bases each). In germline, CDR1 is KGHDR, CDR2 SFDVKD. V dropped 3 bases and J dropped 6 bases, with 24 bases sitting between them. This CDR3 is built from 18 residues. This chain's CDR3 is CATSDRTWTTSGPDTQYF. The CDR3 nucleotides are TGTGCCACCAGTGATCGGACCTGGACAACCTCGGGGCCTGATACGCAGTATTTT.

The J gene is TRBJ2-7, the V gene TRBV6-1; the match to TRBD2 covers 8 bases. The CDR3 consists of 12 residues. The V gene end was trimmed by 10 bases and the J gene end by 2 bases; junction bases not matched to a gene: 4. Germline-derived CDR1 and CDR2 are MNHNS and SASEGT. The CDR3 is CAIAAGAYEQYF. The CDR3 DNA is TGTGCCATTGCAGCGGGGGCCTACGAGCAGTACTTC.

The V call is TRBV5-1, the J call TRBJ1-6, with TRBD1 matching over 11 bases. V trimming: 9 bases; J trimming: 7 bases; junction bases outside the gene matches: 3. CDR1 is SGHRS and CDR2 is YFSETQ in the germline V gene. This CDR3 is built from 13 residues. The CDR3 bases are TGCGCCACCGGGACAGGGGGAAATTCACCCCTCCACTTT. Translated: CATGTGGNSPLHF.

V is TRBV10-3 and J is TRBJ2-7; D is uncertain. Per the germline V gene, CDR1 is ENHRY and CDR2 is SYGVKD. The V end was cut by 4 bases, the J end by 4 bases, with 11 bases between. The CDR3 runs to 13 residues. The CDR3: CAISAPPAYEQYF. The CDR3 DNA reads TGTGCCATCAGTGCCCCCCCAGCGTACGAGCAGTACTTC.

The chain employs TRBV28 and TRBJ2-3; 7 bases match TRBD1. The CDR3 is 15 residues long. V lost 7 bases and J lost 0; bases outside the gene matches: 7. Germline V gene lookup returns CDR1 MDHEN and CDR2 SYDVKM. The CDR3 coding sequence is TGTGCCAGCACAAGAGGGGGCGCTAGCACAGATACGCAGTATTTT. Protein: CASTRGGASTDTQYF.

This clonotype was detected a few times. J is TRBJ2-3 and V is TRBV12-3 or TRBV12-4; 9 bases are a match to TRBD2. Losses at the gene ends were 6 bases for V and 7 bases for J; bases not matched to a gene: 11. The CDR3 length is 15 residues. This CDR3 is CASRAGGGGEYTQYF. CDR3 nucleotide sequence: TGTGCCAGCAGAGCGGGGGGTGGTGGGGAATATACGCAGTATTTT.